This TCR beta chain was observed in a study of blood T cells in healthy people across ages. This clonotype was counted a few times. What it binds is not known. Drawing of peripheral blood yielded about 10 milliliters from each donor. General observations from the study: Per million T cells, TCR beta diversity dropped about linearly as age rose. The study lacked donor CMV status, which possibly confounded expanded clonotype changes.

Germline V lookup: CDR1 SGHDT, CDR2 YYEEEE. The CDR3 contains 14 residues. Together with a sample-barcoded 5' primer, a J-beta primer mix was included in a second PCR lasting about 6 to 11 cycles. TCRdb re-analysed the 5' RACE reads in MiXCR, keeping a single row per CDR3 protein. The sample lists hundreds of thousands of distinct CDR3 sequences; 60% to 80% were seen once. The specimen sequenced was blood. The chain links TRBV5-6 to TRBJ2-4, with D unclear. Near its end, the DNA agrees better with TRBJ2-7, so the J call may be wrong. The clonotype was recovered from a young man in good health. The CDR3 loop is CASSLVVGNYEQYF. Written as DNA, the CDR3 is TGTGCCAGCAGCTTGGTGGTGGGCAACTACGAGCAGTACTTC.